The subject of this entry is one TCR beta chain. The data originate from a study of blood T cell repertoires in COVID-19. The germline gives CDR1 MGHRA, CDR2 YSYEKL. Trimming at V came to 3 bases and at J to 4 bases, leaving 6 bases not matched to a gene. The CDR3 loop spans 15 amino acids. In assigning cohorts, the study relied on participant-reported clinical history. All recovered Cohort 3 donors got two negative PCRs, got clearance, or saw symptom resolution. Per the original data handling: Amplification from reference gene primers served as the basis for estimated nucleated cell counts. Only in-frame clones appear in the TCRdb table, and some are missing; sequencing was by immunoSEQ multiplex PCR. That table supplies the V and J calls and clone size; D and trimming were determined from the DNA. This sample has approximately 200,000 clones; 75% to 90% occur once, and the top ten carry 2% to 2.5%.

What was sequenced was PBMCs or T cells enriched from blood (not recorded which). The rearrangement links TRBV4-1 to TRBJ1-1, with TRBD1 identical over 9 bases. This receptor was identified in a woman aged 25 to 39 who had recovered from COVID-19. CDR3 region: CASSHMTGGGTEAFF. CDR3 coding DNA: TGCGCCAGCAGCCACATGACAGGGGGGGGCACTGAAGCTTTCTTT.